These 21 T cell receptor beta chains originate from one sample sequenced in a study of blood T cell repertoires in COVID-19. Profiling relied on immunoSEQ multiplex PCR, and the TCRdb table lists in-frame clones only, not all of them. The sample shows about 250,000 clones, about 90% of them seen only once. Sample: PBMCs or T cells enriched from blood (not recorded which). The receptors stem from a woman in her late teens or twenties who had recovered from COVID-19.

This rearrangement joins TRBV24-1 to TRBJ1-2, with 9 nucleotides matching TRBD1. The CDR3 has 13 residues. The J segment lost 6 bases and the V segment lost 6 bases, leaving 4 bases of the junction unmatched. Germline-derived CDR1 and CDR2 are KGHDR and SFDVKD. The CDR3 DNA sequence: TGTGCCACCAGTACAGGGGGCTGGGATGGCTACACCTTC. Its translation is CATSTGGWDGYTF.

This chain uses TRBV7-2 with TRBJ2-1, with D perhaps TRBD1 (5 bases). The CDR3 contains 15 residues. Germline CDR1 and CDR2: SGHTA and FQGNSA. V shed 2 bases and J shed 2 bases, with 10 bases lying between them. CDR3 nucleotides: TGTGCCAGCAGCTTAATGCAGGGAACCTACAATGAGCAGTTCTTC. Its translation is CASSLMQGTYNEQFF.

V is TRBV5-1 and J is TRBJ2-3; tentatively, D is TRBD2 (6 bases). Looked up from germline, CDR1 is SGHRS and CDR2 is YFSETQ. With 0 bases removed from V and 3 bases from J, the gap between germline ends came to 11 bases. The CDR3 is 15 residues long. The CDR3 is CASSLARGRTDTQYF. The DNA for the CDR3 is TGCGCCAGCAGCTTGGCCCGGGGGAGGACAGATACGCAGTATTTT.

The chain recombines TRBV20-1 with TRBJ1-3, with D unclear. Germline CDR1 and CDR2: DFQATT and SNEGSKA (reference sequence). CDR3 size: 13 residues. The germline V and J ends were trimmed by 3 bases and 4 bases, with 10 bases remaining between them. DNA for the CDR3: TGCAGTGCTAGTCCGCCAGGAGGAAACACCATATATTTT. It codes for CSASPPGGNTIYF.

V and J are TRBV14 and TRBJ1-2; TRBD1 is a possible D gene (6 bases). The V gene lost 2 bases and the J gene lost 7 bases, with 11 bases spanning the gap. This CDR3 spans 13 amino acids. Germline CDR1 reads SGHDN; CDR2 reads FVKESK. The CDR3 loop reads CASSQFGGSGYTF. In DNA, the CDR3 is TGTGCCAGCAGCCAATTTGGGGGCAGTGGCTACACCTTC.

This chain joins TRBV28 and TRBJ1-5, with 10 bases that match TRBD1. Germline V CDR1 and CDR2: MDHEN, SYDVKM. The V segment lost 5 bases and the J segment 4 bases; nucleotides outside the gene matches: 11. The CDR3 sequence is 17 residues long. The CDR3 reads CASSLLWTGGLNQPQHF. Written as DNA, the CDR3 is TGTGCCAGCAGTCTTCTCTGGACAGGGGGGCTTAATCAGCCCCAGCATTTT. Full variable domain (outside the CDR3, taken from reference TRBV28 and TRBJ1-5): DVKVTQSSRYLVKRTGEKVFLECVQDMDHENMFWYRQDPGLGLRLIYFSYDVKMKEKGDIPEGYSVSREKKERFSLILESASTNQTSMYLCASSLLWTGGLNQPQHFGDGTRLSIL.

The rearrangement uses TRBV27 and TRBJ2-1, with 13 bases lining up with TRBD2. The V gene's germline CDR1 is MNHEY and CDR2 SMNVEV (reference sequence). V shed 2 bases, J shed 7 bases, and the junction held 14 bases outside the gene matches. The CDR3 has 19 residues. The CDR3 DNA follows: TGTGCCAGCAGTTTAGCTTTGGGAACTAGCGGGAGGGCCGATAATGAGCAGTTCTTC. Amino acids: CASSLALGTSGRADNEQFF.

V and J are TRBV5-4 and TRBJ1-3; perhaps TRBD1 as D (6 bases). The CDR3 covers 14 residues. V dropped 1 base and J dropped 4 bases, with 9 bases sitting between them. Germline loops: CDR1 SGHNT, CDR2 YYREEE (reference sequence). The CDR3 nucleotides read TGTGCCAGCAGCTTGCCAGGGGCAGGAAACACCATATATTTT. This codes for CASSLPGAGNTIYF.

The chain recombines TRBV9 with TRBJ1-2, with D tentatively TRBD1 (5 bases). V was cut by 3 bases and J by 1 base, with 10 bases left in between. CDR3 size: 14 residues. Germline V gives CDR1 SGDLS, CDR2 YYNGEE. This chain's CDR3 is CASSGTKINYGYTF. The CDR3 DNA follows: TGTGCCAGCAGCGGGACAAAGATTAACTATGGCTACACCTTC.

This chain joins TRBV12-3 or TRBV12-4 and TRBJ1-1, with unresolved D. Trimming pared 6 bases from V and 10 bases from J, leaving 12 bases between. There are 11 residues in the CDR3. CDR3 region: CASSPAEGAFF. CDR3 DNA sequence: TGTGCCAGCAGCCCGGCAGAGGGAGCTTTCTTT.

The chain joins TRBV28 to TRBJ1-3, with 7 nucleotides matching TRBD1. Germline V lookup: CDR1 MDHEN, CDR2 SYDVKM. The CDR3 has 16 amino acids. Trimming at V came to 5 bases and at J to 4 bases, leaving 11 bases not matched to a gene. The DNA of the CDR3 is TGTGCCAGCAGTCGTAGCAGGGGGTCCAAGGGAAACACCATATATTTT. Protein product: CASSRSRGSKGNTIYF.

V gene TRBV29-1 combines with J gene TRBJ2-2; 7 bases agree with TRBD2. This CDR3 has 13 residues. V trimming: 7 bases; J trimming: 4 bases; junction bases outside the gene matches: 6. The germline V gene has CDR1 SQVTM and CDR2 ANQGSEA. The DNA of the CDR3 is TGCAGCGCTCGGGACTACGGCACCGGGGAGCTGTTTTTT. It is translated as CSARDYGTGELFF.

This clone occurred once. This chain joins TRBV11-2 and TRBJ2-1; TRBD1 might be the D (6 bases). CDR1 is SGHAT, CDR2 FQNNGV, per germline. V lost 2 bases to trimming and J lost 8 bases, with 10 bases between them. This CDR3 is built from 13 residues. CDR3 protein: CASSLSRGHEQFF. CDR3 DNA: TGTGCCAGCAGCTTAAGCAGGGGTCATGAGCAGTTCTTC.

The chain couples TRBV29-1 to TRBJ1-1; possible D gene TRBD1, 5 bases. The CDR3 is 14 amino acids. CDR1 and CDR2 from the germline V gene are SQVTM and ANQGSEA. V gave up 4 bases and J gave up 4 bases, with 16 bases separating them. CDR3 in DNA: TGCAGCGTTGCATCCAGGGAGGGGAGCACTGAAGCTTTCTTT. This gives the protein CSVASREGSTEAFF.

V gene TRBV5-4 combines with J gene TRBJ2-3; TRBD1 matches 10 bases. The V segment lost 2 bases and the J segment 7 bases; nucleotides outside the gene matches: 10. The CDR3 consists of 16 residues. From germline, CDR1 is SGHNT and CDR2 YYREEE (reference sequence). The CDR3 loop is CASSFGRGQGKNTQYF. DNA for the CDR3: TGTGCCAGCAGCTTTGGACGGGGACAGGGGAAAAATACGCAGTATTTT.

This clone was seen a few times. The chain carries TRBV7-6 and TRBJ2-3; 8 bases are shared with TRBD2. Germline values: CDR1 SGHVS, CDR2 FNYEAQ. The CDR3 is made up of 16 amino acids. With V trimmed by 1 base and J by 2 bases, 5 bases remained unmatched. The CDR3, as DNA: TGTGCCAGCAGCTTAGTTCGGGGGGGGAACACAGATACGCAGTATTTT. It specifies CASSLVRGGNTDTQYF. Looking up the rest from reference TRBV7-6 and TRBJ2-3 gives the full variable domain: GAGVSQSPRYKVTKRGQDVALRCDPISGHVSLYWYRQALGQGPEFLTYFNYEAQQDKSGLPNDRFSAERPEGSISTLTIQRTEQRDSAMYRCASSLVRGGNTDTQYFGPGTRLTVL.

On this clone itself: The identical CDR3 is also encoded by other nucleotide sequences in the sample. The chain combines TRBV10-3 with TRBJ1-2, with D uncertain. Germline V gene sequence: CDR1 ENHRY, CDR2 SYGVKD. The CDR3 covers 12 residues. The V and J ends lost 5 bases and 0 bases respectively, with 4 bases between them. DNA of the CDR3: TGTGCCATCAGTACAGCTAACTATGGCTACACCTTC. The encoded protein is CAISTANYGYTF.

J is TRBJ2-2 and V is TRBV4-2; D is possibly TRBD2 (6 bases). Germline V CDR1 and CDR2: LGHNA, YNFKEQ. The CDR3 loop spans 14 amino acids. Trimming pared 4 bases from V and 1 base from J, leaving 7 bases between. The CDR3 DNA reads TGTGCCAGCAGCCTCGGGGGGAACACCGGGGAGCTGTTTTTT. Translated, it gives CASSLGGNTGELFF.

V and J are TRBV24-1 and TRBJ2-2, with D possibly matching TRBD2 (5 bases). Germline V gene data show CDR1 as KGHDR and CDR2 as SFDVKD. This CDR3 is 16 amino acids long. Trimming stripped 0 bases from V and 4 bases from J, with 11 bases between. The CDR3 DNA sequence: TGTGCCACCAGTGATTTGATCTCCGGGATCACCGGGGAGCTGTTTTTT. As protein: CATSDLISGITGELFF.

The chain combines TRBV28 with TRBJ1-6; unclear D gene. CDR3 length equals 11 residues. Germline loops: CDR1 MDHEN, CDR2 SYDVKM. Trimming pared 6 bases from V and 10 bases from J, leaving 7 bases between. CDR3 bases: TGTGCCAGCAGCTTGAGCTCACCCCTCCACTTT. Its translation is CASSLSSPLHF.

This chain connects TRBV2 to TRBJ2-7; 8 nucleotides align to TRBD1. With V trimmed by 11 bases and J by 4 bases, 7 bases remained unmatched. CDR3 length: 12 residues. CDR1 is SNHLY and CDR2 is FYNNEI in the germline V gene. As DNA, the CDR3 is TGTGCCGGTTGGACAGGGAGGTACGAGCAGTACTTC. Its protein product is CAGWTGRYEQYF.